This T cell receptor (beta chain) appears in the sequencing data of a study of blood T cell repertoires in COVID-19. Study in general: Donors in the United States, Italy and Spain gave samples during acute or convalescent COVID-19. From T cells, B-cell-depleted T cells, or PBMCs came the material, which was cDNA or gDNA.

In its sample, this clone was seen once. As processed by the authors: Amplification of reference gene primers provided the estimated nucleated cell counts. This table comes from immunoSEQ multiplex PCR, and its TCRdb copy is limited to in-frame clones, with some not included. V and J calls plus clone size are reproduced from that table; the DNA served to infer D and trimming. The top ten clones hold 1.5% of a sample with around 250,000 clones, 84% of them seen once. The CDR3 runs to 16 residues. Germline lookup yields CDR1 SGHRS and CDR2 YFSETQ. V was clipped by 4 bases and J by 6 bases; unmatched bases: 13.

This clonotype was sampled from a woman aged 40 to 50 who had recovered from COVID-19. This chain uses TRBV5-1 with TRBJ2-7; 10 bases agree with TRBD1. The sample was peripheral blood. CDR3 amino acids: CASSLGPRQGAGEQYF. DNA of the CDR3: TGCGCCAGCAGCCTGGGTCCCCGACAGGGGGCCGGCGAGCAGTACTTC.